The clone carrying this T cell receptor (beta chain) appeared a few times. One entry per CDR3 protein results from TCRdb running MiXCR on the reads. The data contain approximately 750,000 distinct CDR3 sequences, 35% of them singletons. This sample was included in a study of T cell repertoires in cytomegalovirus infection. This CDR3 is 14 amino acids long. After removal of 4 bases from V and 3 bases from J, the junction contained 6 bases not matched to a gene. Germline CDR1 and CDR2: SGHVS and FNYEAQ. The chain links TRBV7-6 to TRBJ2-7; 7 bases align to TRBD1. Sequenced input: PBMCs. This clonotype was sampled from a human donor in good health (CMV status not recorded). Some clones in this sample may be carry-over from other donors' samples. The CDR3: CASSSYNRGYEQYF. The CDR3 DNA is TGTGCCAGCAGCTCATATAACAGGGGCTACGAGCAGTACTTC. Full variable domain (missing parts from reference TRBV7-6 and TRBJ2-7): GAGVSQSPRYKVTKRGQDVALRCDPISGHVSLYWYRQALGQGPEFLTYFNYEAQQDKSGLPNDRFSAERPEGSISTLTIQRTEQRDSAMYRCASSSYNRGYEQYFGPGTRLTVT.